This is a list of T cell receptor beta chains from one sample in a study of T cells after yellow fever vaccination. MiXCR, applied by TCRdb to the 5' RACE reads, yields one record per CDR3 protein. The sample lists 250,000 to 400,000 distinct CDR3 sequences, roughly 4.3% occurring once. The sequencing here drew on PBMCs, taken 5 days after the yellow fever booster vaccination. The receptors originated from a man aged 18 to 30 who received the YFV17D yellow fever vaccine. CDR3s include the opening cysteine and the closing phenylalanine or tryptophan. The D gene is left open where the match is weak. Rows give clone size only sometimes, using once, few, many, or a class for an expanded clone.

D,size,J,V,DNA,CDR3
-,few,TRBJ1-3,TRBV5-1,TGCGCCAGCAGCTTGGGGGGGGCTGGAAACACCATATATTTT,CASSLGGAGNTIYF
TRBD1,few,TRBJ1-6,TRBV6-5,TGTGCCAGCAGTTACTCGCCAGGGGGCTTAGCACCCCTCCACTTT,CASSYSPGGLAPLHF
TRBD1,-,TRBJ1-5,TRBV4-3,TGCGCCAGCAGCGAGGCGACAGGGGGCCAGCCCCAGCATTTT,CASSEATGGQPQHF
TRBD1,-,TRBJ1-5,TRBV6-6,TGTGCCACCAGAGTAGCAGGGGGCGCGCACTATCAGCCCCAGCATTTT,CATRVAGGAHYQPQHF
TRBD1,many,TRBJ1-1,TRBV20-1,TGCAGTGCTAGAGAAAGGGGGACAGGAGCTGAAGCTTTCTTT,CSARERGTGAEAFF
TRBD1,many,TRBJ2-2,TRBV25-1,TGTGCCAGCAGTCTACCGACAGGGACCGGGGAGCTGTTTTTT,CASSLPTGTGELFF
TRBD1,few,TRBJ2-5,TRBV7-2,TGTGCCAGCAGCCCCTACGGACAGGTTGCGGAGACCCAGTACTTC,CASSPYGQVAETQYF
-,many,TRBJ2-3,TRBV20-1,TGCAGTGCGGAAACCCCCTCTAGGGGAGATACGCAGTATTTT,CSAETPSRGDTQYF
-,few,TRBJ2-3,TRBV20-1,TGCAGTGCTAGAGATGTTCGGGGGGCCGCAGATACGCAGTATTTT,CSARDVRGAADTQYF
-,many,TRBJ1-2,TRBV12-3/TRBV12-4,TGTGCCAGCAGTAGAGGGGACTATGGCTACACCTTC,CASSRGDYGYTF
-,many,TRBJ1-6,TRBV9,TGTGCCAGCAGCGTAGCGGCAGGGGAAAATTCACCCCTCCACTTT,CASSVAAGENSPLHF
-,-,TRBJ2-1,TRBV14,TGTGCCAGCAGTGAACGGGGGGCCTCCTACAATGAGCAGTTCTTC,CASSERGASYNEQFF
TRBD2,many,TRBJ2-3,TRBV2,TGTGCCAGCAGTGACAGGGAGGGACGCACAGATACGCAGTATTTT,CASSDREGRTDTQYF
-,few,TRBJ2-6,TRBV5-1,TGCGCCAGCAGCTTTTTGGGCGAGGGTACTGGGGCCAACGTCCTGACTTTC,CASSFLGEGTGANVLTF
-,many,TRBJ2-1,TRBV11-2,TGTGCCAGCAGCTTATTGTCCCCGGAGTACTACAATGAGCAGTTCTTC,CASSLLSPEYYNEQFF